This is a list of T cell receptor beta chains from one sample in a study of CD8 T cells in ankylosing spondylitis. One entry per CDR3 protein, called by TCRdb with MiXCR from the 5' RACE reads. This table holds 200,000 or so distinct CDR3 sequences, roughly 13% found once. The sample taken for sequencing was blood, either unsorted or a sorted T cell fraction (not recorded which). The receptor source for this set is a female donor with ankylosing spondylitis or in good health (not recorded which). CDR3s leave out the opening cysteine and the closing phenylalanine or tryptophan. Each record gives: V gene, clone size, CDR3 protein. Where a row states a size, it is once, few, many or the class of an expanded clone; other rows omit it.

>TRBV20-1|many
RPVGTGSNEKLF
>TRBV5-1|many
ASRPLLAKGNIQY
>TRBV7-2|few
ASSFELAPGEQY
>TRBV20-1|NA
SARDLRRGTGGEKLF
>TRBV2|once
ASTGGGAPGGYT
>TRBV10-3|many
AISGPTGKETQY
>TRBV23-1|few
ASSQSGNTEAF
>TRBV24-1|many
ATSDLAGWSSGNHNEQF
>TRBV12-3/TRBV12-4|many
ASTLTGGGSNYGYT
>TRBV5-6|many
ASSPRGARAGELF
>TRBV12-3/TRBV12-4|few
ASSLAGQAPLH
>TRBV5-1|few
ASSLGGIVNTEAF
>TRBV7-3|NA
ASSRGGGDTGELF
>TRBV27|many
ASGLNEQF
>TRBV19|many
ASLQGTDTQY
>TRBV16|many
ASSLDQGAGYT
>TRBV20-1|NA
SARGTSGRKLSGGELF
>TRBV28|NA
ASSLLVASSYNEQF
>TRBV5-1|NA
ASSLVQGVGETQY
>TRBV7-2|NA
ASSPRGRGEKLF
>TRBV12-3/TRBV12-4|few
ASRLLTGELF
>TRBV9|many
ASPTDREGQPQH
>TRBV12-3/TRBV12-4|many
ASSFPSGSVYEQY
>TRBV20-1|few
SARGPHQETQY
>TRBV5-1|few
ASSSSAGAGYGYT
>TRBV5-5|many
ASSFTENRSGEQY
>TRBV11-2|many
ASSFDWTGEQY
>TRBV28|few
ASSSQASSYNEQF
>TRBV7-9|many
ASSPQGNTEAF
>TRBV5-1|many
ASSLASKNNEQF
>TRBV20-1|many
SANGPDTQY
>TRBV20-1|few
SAPTGVTNYGYT
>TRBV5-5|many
ASSWDNEQF
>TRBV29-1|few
SVERGRGDTQY
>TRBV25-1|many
ASSVASYNEQF
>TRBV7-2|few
ASSLDVVSGSQPQH
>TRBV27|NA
ASSLGGSNGYT
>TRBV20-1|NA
SARPERSGSNQPQH
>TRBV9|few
ASSDRGTQY
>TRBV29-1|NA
SVQPEQGGINEAF
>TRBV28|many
ASSWETSAFTDTQY
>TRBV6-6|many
ASSYSQSTEAF
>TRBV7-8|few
ASERSSLETQY
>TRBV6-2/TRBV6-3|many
ASRRDRTTNYGYT
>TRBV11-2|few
ASSLSSNLLYNEQF
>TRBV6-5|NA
ASSSLTGYGNTEAF
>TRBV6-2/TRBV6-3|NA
ASSWDLQETQY
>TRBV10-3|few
AISAGGLAGAYEQY
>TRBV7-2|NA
ASGTATGELF
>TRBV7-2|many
ASSMGLANTGELF
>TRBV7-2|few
ASRPEGDYEQY
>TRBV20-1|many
SAERGDNQPQH
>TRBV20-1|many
SARYRGSRINYGYT
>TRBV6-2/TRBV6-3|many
ASSYLTLSAGGFNEQF
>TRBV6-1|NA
ASTLIPSSSPLH